This T cell receptor (beta chain) was profiled in a study of T cell repertoires in cytomegalovirus infection (dated by TCRdb to about 2019). Concerning the study at large: Donor HLA type was relevant to the analysis, because carriage of CMV infection together with the matching HLA type was indicated by public TCR beta signatures.

This clonotype appeared a few times. No cognate antigen has been identified for it. The record has no base qualities; no much larger clone is one base away. The sequencer listed for this sample is Illumina HiSeq 1500. TCRdb reprocessed the public reads (quality trimming at Q25 with fastp, clone calling with MiXCR) and kept in-frame beta chains. All rows with the same CDR3 protein become a single entry with the most common DNA and genes. Present in this sample are under 600,000 distinct CDR3 sequences, about 15% of which were seen just once. The ten top clones hold roughly a quarter of the sample. What the work shows at the level of the full study, not this receptor alone: The ex vivo response was dominated by HLA-C-restricted CMV-specific TCR beta clonotypes, which also provided the single most frequent clonotype in two of eight donors. Carriers of CMV infection plus the relevant HLA type were discriminated by the cumulative frequency of public TCR beta family members in the study cohort and in an independent roughly 340-donor cohort.

From its cysteine to its phenylalanine, the CDR3 spans 14 amino acids. Only the CDR3 part of the read is kept: 42 bases, read in frame from the first base. CDR1 and CDR2 were assigned from the germline V gene (reference sequence) as SGHNT and YYREEE. The V end gives up 3 bases and the J end 5 bases, leaving 5 bases in the junction not matched to a gene. The chain is made from TRBV5-4 and TRBJ2-7, with 10 bases aligning to TRBD1. This clonotype was sampled from a human donor in good health (CMV status not recorded). Some clones in this sample may be carry-over from other donors' samples. Sequenced: CD8+ T cells from PBMCs. CDR3 reads: CASSWGGTGDEQYF. The DNA sequence follows: TGTGCCAGCAGCTGGGGAGGGACAGGGGACGAGCAGTACTTC.